Following are 27 T cell receptor beta chains from one sample sequenced in a study of human T cells and chemical hapten exposure. Noted time point: patch test 1, 2 weeks after DPC sensitization. The treatment here: therapeutic diphenylcyclopropenone sensitization with weekly scalp DPC. TCRdb fed the RACE reads into MiXCR, producing one record per CDR3 protein. The table has some 190,000 distinct CDR3 sequences, more than 20% seen once; the top ten hold under 7%. Sample: whole blood, taken in connection with sensitization to the hapten diphenylcyclopropenone (DPC). These receptor sequences come from a woman in her forties or fifties with alopecia areata. Some clones in this sample may be carry-over from other donors' samples.

Only one count was recorded for this clonotype. This chain links TRBV10-3 with TRBJ2-7; maybe TRBD2 (6 bases). The CDR3 loop spans 12 amino acids. V gave up 4 bases and J gave up 5 bases, with 9 bases separating them. Germline assignment: CDR1 ENHRY and CDR2 SYGVKD. For the CDR3, the DNA is TGTGCCATCAGTGTGGGCGGGGACGAGCAGTACTTC. Translated, it gives CAISVGGDEQYF.

The rearrangement links TRBV20-1 to TRBJ2-1, with D possibly TRBD2 on 6 matching bases. V lost 0 bases and J lost 1, with 13 bases in between. CDR3 length equals 16 residues. CDR1 is DFQATT and CDR2 is SNEGSKA in the germline V gene (reference sequence). CDR3 residues: CSARDLSGRSYNEQFF. The DNA for the CDR3 is TGCAGTGCTAGAGATCTCTCCGGGAGATCCTACAATGAGCAGTTCTTC.

The chain uses TRBV7-8 and TRBJ2-3; 9 positions match TRBD2. Germline V gene data show CDR1 as SGHVS and CDR2 as FQNEAQ. This CDR3 region has 14 residues. J gave up 4 bases and V 11 bases, and 10 bases lay outside the gene matches. CDR3 region: CASSRREGADTQYF. DNA of the CDR3: TGTGCCTCCTCCCGGCGGGAGGGGGCAGATACGCAGTATTTT.

The genes are TRBV19 and TRBJ1-5, with D possibly TRBD1 on 5 matching bases. The ends were cut back, 6 bases at V and 4 bases at J, with 22 bases in the middle. The length of the CDR3 is 17 residues. The germline CDR1 and CDR2 sequences are LNHDA and SQIVND (reference sequence). CDR3 sequence: CASSPSLGRGDNQPQHF. The DNA for the CDR3 is TGTGCCAGTAGCCCCTCTTTGGGGAGGGGTGATAATCAGCCCCAGCATTTT.

The rearrangement links TRBV6-5 to TRBJ2-7; D is tentatively TRBD1 or TRBD2 (5 bases each). Germline V lookup: CDR1 MNHEY, CDR2 SVGAGI. Trimming took 6 bases from V and 5 from J, leaving 26 bases between them. CDR3 length: 17 residues. The CDR3 reads CASRTSRGGQGRDEQYF. As DNA, the CDR3 is TGTGCCAGCAGAACAAGTCGGGGCGGGCAGGGCAGGGACGAGCAGTACTTC.

This clonotype was observed a few times. This chain links TRBV12-3 or TRBV12-4 with TRBJ2-7, with D perhaps TRBD1 (6 bases). The CDR3 totals 12 residues. The ends were cut back, 5 bases at V and 5 bases at J, with 10 bases in the middle. The CDR3 loop is CASSTGINEQYF. CDR3 DNA: TGTGCCAGCAGTACAGGGATCAACGAGCAGTACTTC.

The chain recombines TRBV25-1 with TRBJ2-3, with D unresolved. Trimming pared 1 base from V and 2 bases from J, leaving 10 bases between. The CDR3 spans 15 residues. CDR1 is MGHDK, CDR2 SYGVNS, per germline. The CDR3, as DNA: TGTGCCAGCAGTGAATTAGGCGGAATCACAGATACGCAGTATTTT. Its protein is CASSELGGITDTQYF.

V and J are TRBV7-2 and TRBJ2-1; 14 nucleotides align to TRBD2. The CDR3 covers 17 residues. V shed 5 bases and J 7 bases; nucleotides not matched to a gene: 10. The V gene's germline CDR1 is SGHTA and CDR2 FQGNSA. The CDR3 sequence: CASSVRTSGRWRNEQFF. The CDR3 DNA reads TGTGCCAGCAGCGTAAGGACTAGCGGGAGGTGGCGGAATGAGCAGTTCTTC.

This clonotype is a singleton in its sample. The rearrangement uses TRBV29-1 and TRBJ1-1, with D possibly TRBD1 on 5 matching bases. Between the trimmed V and J ends, which lost 4 bases and 5 bases, there was a span of 14 bases. There are 13 residues in the CDR3. Germline CDR1 reads SQVTM; CDR2 reads ANQGSEA. CDR3 bases: TGCAGCGTTGGGGCGGGGGATGGAACTGAAGCTTTCTTT. Its translation: CSVGAGDGTEAFF.

The gene calls are TRBV2 and TRBJ2-2, with a possible D match to TRBD2 (6 bases). The CDR3 runs 14 residues. Germline V gene lookup returns CDR1 SNHLY and CDR2 FYNNEI. The ends were cut back, 6 bases at V and 3 bases at J, with 11 bases in the middle. This chain's CDR3 is CASSGRRDTGELFF. DNA of the CDR3: TGTGCCAGCAGCGGGAGACGGGACACCGGGGAGCTGTTTTTT.

This clonotype was counted a few times. This sequence joins TRBV5-6 and TRBJ2-1; TRBD2 matches 7 bases. With V trimmed by 4 bases and J by 6 bases, 13 bases remained unmatched. Looked up from germline, CDR1 is SGHDT and CDR2 is YYEEEE. The CDR3 loop spans 16 amino acids. For the CDR3, the DNA is TGTGCCAGCAGCCCCCTCGGCGGGGGTCGTTTCAATGAGCAGTTCTTC. Protein sequence: CASSPLGGGRFNEQFF.

This clonotype was seen only a few times. V and J are TRBV12-5 and TRBJ2-1; 11 nucleotides agree with TRBD1. Germline V gene lookup returns CDR1 LGHNT and CDR2 FRNRAP. Trimming at V came to 5 bases and at J to 7 bases, leaving 10 bases not matched to a gene. This CDR3 spans 16 amino acids. The CDR3: CASGPRDRGWGNEQFF. The CDR3 nucleotides read TGTGCTAGTGGTCCACGGGACAGGGGGTGGGGAAATGAGCAGTTCTTC.

This chain uses TRBV12-3 or TRBV12-4 with TRBJ1-2; D is unresolved. The CDR3 runs 14 residues. V dropped 6 bases and J dropped 0 bases, with 11 bases sitting between them. CDR3 sequence reads: CASSLPPPNYGYTF. The CDR3 bases are TGTGCCAGCAGCCTACCTCCCCCTAACTATGGCTACACCTTC.

This clonotype was detected only a few times. The chain uses TRBV2 and TRBJ1-2, with D hard to call. The V end lost 7 bases, the J end lost 2 bases, and 17 bases lay between the germline ends. CDR1 SNHLY and CDR2 FYNNEI come from the germline V gene. The CDR3 is made up of 15 amino acids. The chain's CDR3 is CASTVPPGRNYGYTF. In DNA form, the CDR3 reads TGTGCCAGCACCGTCCCCCCGGGCAGGAACTATGGCTACACCTTC.

This rearrangement joins TRBV20-1 to TRBJ2-5; a possible D gene is TRBD2 (6 bases). CDR1 and CDR2 from the germline V gene are DFQATT and SNEGSKA (reference sequence). V lost 0 bases and J lost 0, with 8 bases in between. This CDR3 is 14 amino acids long. CDR3 loop: CSARDRGNQETQYF. The CDR3, as DNA: TGCAGTGCTAGAGATCGGGGGAACCAAGAGACCCAGTACTTC.

This clonotype was picked up a small number of times. The chain links TRBV20-1 to TRBJ2-3; D may be TRBD2 (7 bases). V was pared by 3 bases and J by 0 bases, with 10 bases between. The CDR3 is made up of 14 amino acids. Germline CDR1 reads DFQATT; CDR2 reads SNEGSKA (reference sequence). CDR3 bases: TGCAGTGCTAGGGGGGGGGCTAGCACAGATACGCAGTATTTT. This sequence encodes CSARGGASTDTQYF.

The chain uses TRBV18 and TRBJ2-7; D is ambiguous. Germline values: CDR1 KGHSH, CDR2 LQKENI. V was cut by 4 bases and J by 2 bases, with 12 bases left in between. The CDR3 extends over 14 amino acids. The CDR3 DNA sequence: TGTGCCAGCTCACTCGATGCCTCCACCTACGAGCAGTACTTC. It is translated as CASSLDASTYEQYF.

In its sample, this clonotype was seen a few times. The V gene is TRBV15, the J gene TRBJ2-1; no definite D call. Germline V gives CDR1 LNHNV, CDR2 YYDKDF (reference sequence). This CDR3 comprises 13 residues. Trimming removed 5 bases at V and 4 bases at J, with 9 bases between. CDR3 bases: TGTGCCACCAGCGTAAACCGGTACAATGAGCAGTTCTTC. Protein product: CATSVNRYNEQFF.

A few counts support this clonotype. J is TRBJ1-2 and V is TRBV20-1; D call uncertain. This CDR3 contains 12 residues. V was shortened by 6 bases and J by 3 bases, with 11 bases between the two germline ends. Looked up from germline, CDR1 is DFQATT and CDR2 is SNEGSKA (reference sequence). CDR3 residues: CSAGLGDYGYTF. The CDR3 DNA reads as TGCAGTGCCGGACTGGGAGACTATGGCTACACCTTC.

The V call is TRBV5-1, the J call TRBJ2-3, with D unclear. Germline CDR1 reads SGHRS; CDR2 reads YFSETQ. The CDR3 length is 15 residues. Trimming stripped 0 bases from V and 0 bases from J, with 8 bases between. The CDR3 spells CASSLGPSSTDTQYF. CDR3 bases: TGCGCCAGCAGCTTGGGACCATCCAGCACAGATACGCAGTATTTT.

This clonotype has just a few counts. J is TRBJ1-5 and V is TRBV5-1; a possible D gene is TRBD1 (5 bases). Germline lookup yields CDR1 SGHRS and CDR2 YFSETQ. The CDR3 length is 14 residues. V was clipped by 4 bases and J by 3 bases, with 11 bases between them. DNA of the CDR3: TGCGCCAGCAGCCCGGGGGGAGACAATCAGCCCCAGCATTTT. It is translated as CASSPGGDNQPQHF.

The chain joins TRBV21-1 to TRBJ1-6; TRBD1, the table's D call, lacks a check against the DNA. TRBV21-1 is labeled a pseudogene. This CDR3 contains 13 residues. The DNA for the CDR3 is TGTGCCATGCAGACAGTCCATAATTCACCCCTCCACTTT. Translating gives CAMQTVHNSPLHF.

This clonotype was found a few times. The J gene is TRBJ1-1, the V gene TRBV6-6; D uncertain. CDR1 is MNHNY and CDR2 is SVGAGI in the germline V gene (reference sequence). The CDR3 consists of 14 residues. With 8 bases removed from V and 1 base from J, the gap between germline ends came to 14 bases. CDR3 DNA sequence: TGTGCCAGCGGAGCAGTCGGAGAGAACACTGAAGCTTTCTTT. Translating it yields CASGAVGENTEAFF.

This clonotype has more than one count but fewer than ten. The genes are TRBV5-1 and TRBJ2-3; perhaps TRBD2 as D (5 bases). From germline, CDR1 is SGHRS and CDR2 YFSETQ. V was clipped by 0 bases and J by 0 bases, with 11 bases between them. The CDR3 is made up of 16 amino acids. CDR3 amino acids: CASSLDGSASTDTQYF. CDR3 bases: TGCGCCAGCAGCTTGGATGGTAGCGCAAGCACAGATACGCAGTATTTT.

This clonotype turned up a few times. DNA of the CDR3: TGTGCCAGCGCAATTTCTTCCGATACGCAGTATTTT. It specifies CASAISSDTQYF. J is TRBJ2-3 and V is TRBV9; D uncertain. Germline V gene sequence: CDR1 SGDLS, CDR2 YYNGEE. Trimming stripped 7 bases from V and 6 bases from J, with 12 bases between. The CDR3 has 12 residues.

This clonotype was counted a few times. V usage is TRBV12-3 or TRBV12-4 and J usage is TRBJ2-1; the D is unclear. The length of the CDR3 is 13 residues. The V gene lost 1 base and the J gene lost 4 bases, with 5 bases spanning the gap. CDR3 coding DNA: TGTGCCAGCAGTTTAGACTTTTACAATGAGCAGTTCTTC. Its protein is CASSLDFYNEQFF.

This clonotype was detected many times. The V gene is TRBV12-3 or TRBV12-4, the J gene TRBJ2-5, with 9 positions matching TRBD2. This CDR3 contains 14 residues. V shed 5 bases, J shed 4 bases, and the junction held 5 bases outside the gene matches. CDR3 nucleotides: TGTGCCAGCAGTAAGGGACTAGCCGGAGAGACCCAGTACTTC. This translates into CASSKGLAGETQYF.